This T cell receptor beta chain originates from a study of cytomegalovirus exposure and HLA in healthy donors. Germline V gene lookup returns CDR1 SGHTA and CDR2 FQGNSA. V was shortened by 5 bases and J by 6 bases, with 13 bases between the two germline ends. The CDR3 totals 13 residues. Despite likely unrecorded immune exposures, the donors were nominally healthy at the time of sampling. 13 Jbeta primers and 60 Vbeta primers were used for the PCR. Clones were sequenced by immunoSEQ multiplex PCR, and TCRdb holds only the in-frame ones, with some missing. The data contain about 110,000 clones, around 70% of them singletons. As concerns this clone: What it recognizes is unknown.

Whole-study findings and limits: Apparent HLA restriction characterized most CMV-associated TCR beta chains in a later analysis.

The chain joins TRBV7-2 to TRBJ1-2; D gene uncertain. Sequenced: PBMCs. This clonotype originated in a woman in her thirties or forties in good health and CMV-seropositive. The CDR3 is CASSPPLRDGYTF. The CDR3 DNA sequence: TGTGCCAGCAGCCCCCCTCTGCGAGATGGCTACACCTTC.